The present entry profiles one TCR beta chain with its context. There are 16 residues in the CDR3. Looked up from germline, CDR1 is MGHDK and CDR2 is SYGVNS. With V trimmed by 6 bases and J by 4 bases, 12 bases remained unmatched. Method: immunoSEQ multiplex PCR; TCRdb's copy keeps in-frame clones and lacks some. The sample has 140,000 to 150,000 clones; approximately 93% are singletons. The data belong to a study of control samples from healthy donors and cancer patients. Material for sequencing was blood. The gene calls are TRBV25-1 and TRBJ2-1, with 7 bases aligning to TRBD1. The receptor was isolated from a man aged 18 to 29 in good health. CDR3 nucleotide sequence: TGTGCCAGCAGCAACAGGGGTACGGGGCATTACAATGAGCAGTTCTTC. This codes for CASSNRGTGHYNEQFF.